The 25 T cell receptor beta chains presented below share a single source sample, sequenced in a study of shared clonotypes between healthy human individuals (dated by TCRdb to 2019 to 2021). Libraries were built with the immunoSEQ multiplex PCR assay. TCRdb holds this immuneACCESS table with in-frame rearrangements only. Some clones are missing; in checked studies, unresolved V genes explain under half, and the rest has no known cause. The sample table contains about 640,000 clones; only one count was recorded for about three quarters of them. The biggest ten clones account for about 1.7% of the sample. The sequencing input was memory CD4+ T cells sorted from blood. Sample cell subset or site, as interpreted from the label and publication: CD45RA-negative fraction. These receptors originate from a woman in her thirties in good health.

The chain couples TRBV28 to TRBJ2-6, with TRBD1 as a possible D gene (5 bases). The CDR3 is 15 amino acids. V lost 6 bases and J lost 3, with 12 bases in between. Germline CDR1 and CDR2: MDHEN and SYDVKM. The CDR3 loop reads CASSPQVGGANVLTF. DNA of the CDR3: TGTGCCAGCAGCCCACAGGTGGGTGGGGCCAACGTCCTGACTTTC.

The chain employs TRBV6-1 and TRBJ1-2; 7 nucleotides match TRBD1. V lost 0 bases to trimming and J lost 4 bases; unmatched junction nucleotides: 8. CDR3 length equals 16 residues. Germline V gene sequence: CDR1 MNHNS, CDR2 SASEGT. CDR3 in amino acids: CASSEAVRQGGYGYTF. In DNA form, the CDR3 reads TGTGCCAGCAGTGAAGCGGTGAGACAGGGAGGCTATGGCTACACCTTC.

This chain joins TRBV7-2 and TRBJ2-5; 8 nucleotides align to TRBD1. CDR1 is SGHTA, CDR2 FQGNSA, per germline. The CDR3 loop spans 15 amino acids. V was pared by 4 bases and J by 4 bases, with 8 bases of the junction left unmatched. The CDR3 here is CASSSRQGSGETQYF. CDR3 coding DNA: TGTGCCAGCAGCTCCCGACAGGGGAGCGGAGAGACCCAGTACTTC.

This chain connects TRBV5-1 to TRBJ1-1; 9 bases line up with TRBD1. There are 13 residues in the CDR3. Germline CDR1 and CDR2: SGHRS and YFSETQ. With 2 bases clipped from V and 10 bases from J, the junction kept 6 bases outside the gene matches. The CDR3 DNA reads TGCGCCAGCAGCTTCGCGACAGGGGGTAGAGCTTTCTTT. Translated: CASSFATGGRAFF. The full variable domain, with the rest looked up from reference TRBV5-1 and TRBJ1-1, is KAGVTQTPRYLIKTRGQQVTLSCSPISGHRSVSWYQQTPGQGLQFLFEYFSETQRNKGNFPGRFSGRQFSNSRSEMNVSTLELGDSALYLCASSFATGGRAFFGQGTRLTVV.

The chain carries TRBV28 and TRBJ1-1; 7 positions agree with TRBD1. Germline V gene sequence: CDR1 MDHEN, CDR2 SYDVKM. The ends lost 6 bases at V and 9 bases at J; junction bases unmatched: 10. The CDR3 spans 13 residues. This CDR3 is CASRSGTAFKAFF. CDR3 DNA sequence: TGTGCCAGCAGGTCCGGGACAGCCTTTAAAGCTTTCTTT.

In its sample, this clone was seen a few times. This rearrangement joins TRBV2 to TRBJ1-2; 7 bases agree with TRBD1. Germline V gene lookup returns CDR1 SNHLY and CDR2 FYNNEI. V was pared by 6 bases and J by 6 bases, with 7 bases of the junction left unmatched. This CDR3 has 13 amino acids. The CDR3 coding sequence is TGTGCCAGCAGACCAACAGGGGAGAATGGCTACACCTTC. Its translation is CASRPTGENGYTF.

The chain couples TRBV6-1 to TRBJ1-5; D is possibly TRBD1 (6 bases). The V gene lost 6 bases and the J gene lost 1 base, with 13 bases spanning the gap. The CDR3 has 15 residues. Germline CDR1 is MNHNS and CDR2 is SASEGT. The CDR3, as DNA: TGTGCCAGCAGGAGGGCAGGGGTAAGCAATCAGCCCCAGCATTTT. This gives the protein CASRRAGVSNQPQHF.

Comment on this clone: This sample also contains other DNA sequences that code for the same CDR3. The chain couples TRBV5-1 to TRBJ2-7, with a tentative D call TRBD2 (6 bases). V dropped 1 base and J dropped 2 bases, with 10 bases sitting between them. This CDR3 has 14 residues. Looked up from germline, CDR1 is SGHRS and CDR2 is YFSETQ. This CDR3 is CASSLTGTPYEQYF. The DNA of the CDR3 is TGCGCCAGCAGCTTGACCGGGACTCCCTACGAGCAGTACTTC.

J is TRBJ2-7 and V is TRBV29-1, with D possibly being TRBD1 or TRBD2 (5 bases each). V shed 2 bases and J shed 4 bases, with 15 bases lying between them. The CDR3 runs to 14 residues. Germline V gene data show CDR1 as SQVTM and CDR2 as ANQGSEA. CDR3 nucleotides: TGCAGCGTTGAAAAAGGGAGTGGGGCTTACGAGCAGTACTTC. Translating gives CSVEKGSGAYEQYF.

CDR3 bases: TGTGCCAGCAGCTTAGAATATTGGAGCCCCAACACCGGGGAGCTGTTTTTT. This sequence encodes CASSLEYWSPNTGELFF. The rearrangement links TRBV11-2 to TRBJ2-2, with unresolved D. Germline V gene lookup returns CDR1 SGHAT and CDR2 FQNNGV. Trimming removed 0 bases at V and 2 bases at J, with 13 bases between. The CDR3 is 17 residues long.

The CDR3 nucleotides are TGTGCCAGCAGCTTAGAGCGTTTAGGGAGGAATGGCTACACCTTC. Its protein is CASSLERLGRNGYTF. This chain uses TRBV7-9 with TRBJ1-2; D call uncertain. Trimming shortened V by 1 base and J by 6 bases, and 15 bases separated the two germline ends. The length of the CDR3 is 15 residues. Germline V gene sequence: CDR1 SEHNR, CDR2 FQNEAQ (reference sequence).

The J gene is TRBJ2-5, the V gene TRBV7-2, with D unresolved. The J call may be faulty, since TRBJ2-7 better matches the DNA end. CDR1 is SGHTA and CDR2 is FQGNSA in the germline V gene. This CDR3 comprises 14 residues. CDR3 residues: CASSPWVSSYEQYF. CDR3 in DNA: TGTGCCAGCAGCCCGTGGGTAAGCTCCTACGAGCAGTACTTC.

V gene TRBV7-8 combines with J gene TRBJ1-3; TRBD1 is a possible D gene (6 bases). The CDR3 spans 16 residues. Trimming took 5 bases from V and 0 from J, leaving 14 bases between them. Per germline, CDR1 SGHVS and CDR2 FQNEAQ. In DNA form, the CDR3 reads TGTGCCAGCAGCCAGACAGGAGATTTCTCTGGAAACACCATATATTTT. Translation: CASSQTGDFSGNTIYF.

J is TRBJ2-1 and V is TRBV19; 12 nucleotides align to TRBD1. Looked up from germline, CDR1 is LNHDA and CDR2 is SQIVND (reference sequence). The V segment lost 6 bases and the J segment 6 bases; nucleotides outside the gene matches: 12. The CDR3 loop spans 17 amino acids. In DNA form, the CDR3 reads TGTGCCAGTAGCAGGGACGGGGACAGGGGGCGGATCAATGAGCAGTTCTTC. This gives the protein CASSRDGDRGRINEQFF.

The gene calls are TRBV19 and TRBJ2-4; no clear D gene. Germline V lookup: CDR1 LNHDA, CDR2 SQIVND (reference sequence). Trimming shortened V by 6 bases and J by 1 base, and 13 bases separated the two germline ends. The CDR3 loop spans 15 amino acids. CDR3 sequence: CASSIISGAKNIQYF. The CDR3 bases are TGTGCCAGTAGCATAATTTCTGGGGCCAAAAACATTCAGTACTTC.

The chain employs TRBV30 and TRBJ2-2; weak D call: TRBD1 (5 bases). The CDR3 contains 15 residues. V gave up 4 bases and J gave up 1 base, with 13 bases separating them. Germline lookup yields CDR1 GTSNPN and CDR2 SVGIG (reference sequence). DNA for the CDR3: TGTGCCTGGACAGGGCAGGAAGGGAACACCGGGGAGCTGTTTTTT. Translation gives CAWTGQEGNTGELFF. The whole variable domain, filled in from reference TRBV30 and TRBJ2-2, reads SQTIHQWPATLVQPVGSPLSLECTVEGTSNPNLYWYRQAAGRGLQLLFYSVGIGQISSEVPQNLSASRPQDRQFILSSKKLLLSDSGFYLCAWTGQEGNTGELFFGEGSRLTVL.

The J gene is TRBJ2-7, the V gene TRBV4-2; 10 bases are a match to TRBD1. From germline, CDR1 is LGHNA and CDR2 YNFKEQ. The ends lost 1 base at V and 3 bases at J; junction bases unmatched: 6. This CDR3 is 16 amino acids long. The CDR3 sequence is CASSQVLDRGNYEQYF. CDR3 nucleotides: TGTGCCAGCAGCCAAGTCCTGGACAGGGGGAACTACGAGCAGTACTTC.

This clone was recorded at least ten times. An end of the junction does not agree with germline; a read error may underlie this. The chain links TRBV28 to TRBJ2-2, with 7 bases lining up with TRBD1. The CDR3 consists of 15 residues. Germline CDR1 MDHEN, CDR2 SYDVKM. CDR3 region: CASRFTGASTGELFF. The CDR3 nucleotides read TGTGCCAGCCGTTTTACAGGGGCGAGCACCGGGGAGCTGTTTTTT.

The chain joins TRBV19 to TRBJ2-7; 8 nucleotides agree with TRBD1. With V trimmed by 5 bases and J by 2 bases, 5 bases remained unmatched. The CDR3 is made up of 14 amino acids. Per the germline V gene, CDR1 is LNHDA and CDR2 is SQIVND (reference sequence). For the CDR3, the DNA is TGTGCCAGTAGTGACAGGGGCCTAACCTACGAGCAGTACTTC. Translated: CASSDRGLTYEQYF.

This clone was recorded once. This chain links TRBV19 with TRBJ2-7, with 7 nucleotides matching TRBD1. Trimming took 8 bases from V and 0 from J; bases not matched to a gene: 7. This CDR3 is 14 amino acids long. CDR1 and CDR2 from the germline V gene are LNHDA and SQIVND (reference sequence). The CDR3 sequence: CASSLRDSSYEQYF. In nucleotides, the CDR3 is TGTGCCAGTTCCCTCCGGGACAGCTCCTACGAGCAGTACTTC.

The V call is TRBV29-1, the J call TRBJ2-7; D is uncertain. V was shortened by 8 bases and J by 2 bases, with 13 bases between the two germline ends. CDR3 length: 12 amino acids. Germline CDR1 SQVTM, CDR2 ANQGSEA. The CDR3 is CSPRRFTYEQYF. DNA of the CDR3: TGCAGCCCCCGACGGTTTACCTACGAGCAGTACTTC.

This clone was counted ten times or more. The gene calls are TRBV6-1 and TRBJ2-7; 9 positions agree with TRBD1. The germline V gene encodes CDR1 MNHNS and CDR2 SASEGT. The V segment lost 5 bases and the J segment 3 bases; nucleotides outside the gene matches: 2. The CDR3 runs to 13 residues. DNA for the CDR3: TGTGCCAGCAGTCCGACAGGGGGCTACGAGCAGTACTTC. It yields the protein CASSPTGGYEQYF.

As concerns this clone: Other DNA sequences in this sample translate to the same CDR3. This chain joins TRBV20-1 and TRBJ1-5; tentative D call: TRBD1 (6 bases). V was cut by 5 bases and J by 5 bases, with 7 bases left in between. Germline V gives CDR1 DFQATT, CDR2 SNEGSKA (reference sequence). The CDR3 length is 11 residues. The CDR3 region is CSAGGHQPQHF. The DNA for the CDR3 is TGCAGTGCTGGGGGCCATCAGCCCCAGCATTTT.

This rearrangement joins TRBV28 to TRBJ2-1; D gene unclear. This CDR3 has 15 amino acids. Germline values: CDR1 MDHEN, CDR2 SYDVKM. V lost 2 bases and J 0 bases, leaving 8 bases between the germline ends. The CDR3: CASSLVGNSYNEQFF. DNA of the CDR3: TGTGCCAGCAGTTTAGTAGGAAACTCCTACAATGAGCAGTTCTTC.

This sequence joins TRBV5-1 and TRBJ2-7; tentatively, D is TRBD1 (6 bases). The CDR3 is 15 residues long. Trimming took 0 bases from V and 4 from J, leaving 14 bases between them. The germline gives CDR1 SGHRS, CDR2 YFSETQ. The CDR3 DNA is TGCGCCAGCAGCTTGGTTTCGGGACAAGATTACGAGCAGTACTTC. Translating gives CASSLVSGQDYEQYF.